The sequence of this TCR beta chain was determined in a study of blood T cell repertoires in COVID-19. Study as a whole: Samples taken during acute and convalescent COVID-19 were collected in the United States, Italy and Spain. Sample material is recorded as cDNA or gDNA derived from T cells, B-cell-depleted T cells, or PBMCs.

The Seattle patients, enrolled during active infection, were followed longitudinally. As processed by the authors: Estimation of nucleated cell counts was performed using reference gene primer amplification. Using immunoSEQ multiplex PCR, the repertoire was profiled, and TCRdb retains in-frame clones only, with some absent. V, J and clone size derive from that table, while D and trimming were established from the DNA sequence. The data show about 440,000 clones, about 91% seen once. After removal of 2 bases from V and 1 base from J, the junction contained 3 bases not matched to a gene. The CDR3 consists of 15 residues. The germline V gene encodes CDR1 MGHRA and CDR2 YSYEKL.

The chain is built from TRBV4-1 and TRBJ2-7, with 9 bases that match TRBD1. This TCR derives from a woman aged 50 to 60 with COVID-19, enrolled during active disease. The sequencing sample was made of peripheral blood. CDR3 sequence: CASSQNGQGSYEQYF. DNA for the CDR3: TGCGCCAGCAGCCAAAACGGACAGGGGTCCTACGAGCAGTACTTC.